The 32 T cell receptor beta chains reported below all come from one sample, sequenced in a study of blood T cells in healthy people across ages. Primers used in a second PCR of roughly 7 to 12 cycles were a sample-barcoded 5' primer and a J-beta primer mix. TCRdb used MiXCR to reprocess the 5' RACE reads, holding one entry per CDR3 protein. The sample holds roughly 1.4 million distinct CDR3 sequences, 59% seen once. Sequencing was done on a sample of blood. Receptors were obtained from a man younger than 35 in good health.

The CDR3, as DNA: TGTGCCAGCGTAGACACTGACTCCTACAATGAGCAGTTCTTC. This translates into CASVDTDSYNEQFF. The chain carries TRBV3-1 and TRBJ2-1; D remains ambiguous. V was trimmed by 8 bases and J by 0 bases, leaving 11 bases between them. CDR1 and CDR2 (germline): LGHDT, YNNKEL (reference sequence). The CDR3 length is 14 residues.

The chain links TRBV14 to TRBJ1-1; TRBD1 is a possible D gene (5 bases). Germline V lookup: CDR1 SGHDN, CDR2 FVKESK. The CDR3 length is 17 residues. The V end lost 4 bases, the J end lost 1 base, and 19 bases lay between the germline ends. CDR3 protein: CASSLPGTADSNTEAFF. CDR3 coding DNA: TGTGCCAGCAGCCTACCCGGGACGGCAGATTCGAACACTGAAGCTTTCTTT.

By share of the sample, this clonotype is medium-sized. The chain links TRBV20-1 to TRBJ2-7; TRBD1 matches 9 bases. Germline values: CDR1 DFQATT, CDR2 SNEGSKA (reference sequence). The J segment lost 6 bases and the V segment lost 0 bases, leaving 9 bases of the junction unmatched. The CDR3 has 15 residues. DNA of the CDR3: TGCAGTGCTAGAGACCGGGACAGGGATGCCAGCGAGCAGTACTTC. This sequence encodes CSARDRDRDASEQYF.

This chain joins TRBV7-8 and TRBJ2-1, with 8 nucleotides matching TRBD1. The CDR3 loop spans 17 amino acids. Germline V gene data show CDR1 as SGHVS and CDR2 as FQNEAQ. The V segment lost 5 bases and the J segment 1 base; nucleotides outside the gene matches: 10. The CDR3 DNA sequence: TGTGCCAGCAGCGCAGAAGGGACAGGTAAATCCTACAATGAGCAGTTCTTC. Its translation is CASSAEGTGKSYNEQFF.

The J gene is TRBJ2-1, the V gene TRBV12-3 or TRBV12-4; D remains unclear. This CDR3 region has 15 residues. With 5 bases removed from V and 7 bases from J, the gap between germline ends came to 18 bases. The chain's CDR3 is CASSPIRPGWNEQFF. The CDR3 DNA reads TGTGCCAGCAGTCCCATCCGGCCTGGATGGAATGAGCAGTTCTTC.

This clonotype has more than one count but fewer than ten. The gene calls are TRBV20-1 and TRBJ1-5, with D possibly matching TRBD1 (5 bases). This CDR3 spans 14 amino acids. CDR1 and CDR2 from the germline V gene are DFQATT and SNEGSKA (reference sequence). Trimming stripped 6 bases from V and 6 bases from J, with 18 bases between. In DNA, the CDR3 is TGCAGTGCCGCCTGGGGACGAGGGGCTCAGCCCCAGCATTTT. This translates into CSAAWGRGAQPQHF.

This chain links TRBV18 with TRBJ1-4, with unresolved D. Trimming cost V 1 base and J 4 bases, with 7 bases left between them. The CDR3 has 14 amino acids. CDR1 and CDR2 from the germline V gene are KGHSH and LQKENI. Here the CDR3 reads CASSPQDLNEKLFF. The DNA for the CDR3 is TGTGCCAGCTCACCACAGGACCTTAATGAAAAACTGTTTTTT.

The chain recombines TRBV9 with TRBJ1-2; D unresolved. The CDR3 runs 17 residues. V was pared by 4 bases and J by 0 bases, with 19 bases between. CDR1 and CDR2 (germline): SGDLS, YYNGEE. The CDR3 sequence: CASSRPVGGRPNYGYTF. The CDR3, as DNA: TGTGCCAGCAGCCGTCCGGTGGGTGGGCGACCTAACTATGGCTACACCTTC.

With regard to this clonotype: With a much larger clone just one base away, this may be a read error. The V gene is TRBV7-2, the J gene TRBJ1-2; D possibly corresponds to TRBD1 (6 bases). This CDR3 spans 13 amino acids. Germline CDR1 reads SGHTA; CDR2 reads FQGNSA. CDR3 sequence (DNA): TGTGCCGGCAGCTTAGGAGGGGGTTTTGGCTACACCTTC. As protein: CAGSLGGGFGYTF.

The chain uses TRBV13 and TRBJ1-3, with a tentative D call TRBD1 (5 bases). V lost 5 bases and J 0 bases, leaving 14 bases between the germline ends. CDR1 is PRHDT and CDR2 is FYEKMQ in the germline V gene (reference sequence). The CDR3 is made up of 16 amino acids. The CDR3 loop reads CASSIRDPYSGNTIYF. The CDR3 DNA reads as TGTGCCAGCAGCATCAGGGACCCCTACTCTGGAAACACCATATATTTT.

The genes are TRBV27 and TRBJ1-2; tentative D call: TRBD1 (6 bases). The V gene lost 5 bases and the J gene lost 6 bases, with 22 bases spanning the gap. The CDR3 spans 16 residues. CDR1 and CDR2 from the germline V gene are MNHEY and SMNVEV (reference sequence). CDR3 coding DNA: TGTGCCAGCAGTCAACGACCACCGGGGGCTGGAGATGGCTACACCTTC. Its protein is CASSQRPPGAGDGYTF.

The CDR3 sequence: CATYWGAGNEQFF. DNA of the CDR3: TGTGCCACCTATTGGGGGGCAGGTAATGAGCAGTTCTTC. The chain combines TRBV12-3 or TRBV12-4 with TRBJ2-1; D tentatively reads TRBD1 or TRBD2 (6 bases each). Trimming removed 10 bases at V and 7 bases at J, with 17 bases between. The CDR3 is 13 amino acids.

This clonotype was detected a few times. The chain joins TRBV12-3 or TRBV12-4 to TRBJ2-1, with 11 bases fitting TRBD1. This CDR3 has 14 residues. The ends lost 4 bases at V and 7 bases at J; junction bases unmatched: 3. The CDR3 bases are TGTGCCAGCAGTTCGGGACAGGGGGGGAATGAGCAGTTCTTC. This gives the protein CASSSGQGGNEQFF.

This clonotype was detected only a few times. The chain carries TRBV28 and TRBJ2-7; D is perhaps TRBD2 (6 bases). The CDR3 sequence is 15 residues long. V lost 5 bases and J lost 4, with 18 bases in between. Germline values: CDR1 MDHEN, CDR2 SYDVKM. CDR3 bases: TGTGCCAGCAGTCCAAGGGGACTTAGACCTTACGAGCAGTACTTC. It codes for CASSPRGLRPYEQYF.

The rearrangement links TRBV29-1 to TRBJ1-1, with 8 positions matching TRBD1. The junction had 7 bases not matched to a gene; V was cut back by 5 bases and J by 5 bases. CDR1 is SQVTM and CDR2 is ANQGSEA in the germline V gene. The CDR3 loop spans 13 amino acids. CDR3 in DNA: TGCAGCGTTACTGGACAGGGTTCGACTGAAGCTTTCTTT. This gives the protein CSVTGQGSTEAFF.

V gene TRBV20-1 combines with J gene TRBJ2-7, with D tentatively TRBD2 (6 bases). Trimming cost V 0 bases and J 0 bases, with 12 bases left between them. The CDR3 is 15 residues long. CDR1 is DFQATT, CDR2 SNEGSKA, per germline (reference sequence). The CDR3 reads CSARDWGLNSYEQYF. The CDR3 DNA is TGCAGTGCTAGAGATTGGGGACTCAACTCCTACGAGCAGTACTTC.

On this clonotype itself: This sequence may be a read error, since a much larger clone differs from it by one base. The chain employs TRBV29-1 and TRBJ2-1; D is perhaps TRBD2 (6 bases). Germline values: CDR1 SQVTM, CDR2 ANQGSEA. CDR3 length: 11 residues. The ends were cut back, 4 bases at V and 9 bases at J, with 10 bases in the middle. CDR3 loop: CSVATRGEQFF. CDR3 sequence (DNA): TGCAGCGTTGCGACGCGGGGTGAGCAGTTCTTC.

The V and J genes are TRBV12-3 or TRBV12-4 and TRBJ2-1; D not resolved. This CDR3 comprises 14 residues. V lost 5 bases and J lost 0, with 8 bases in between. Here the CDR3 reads CASSPQRSYNEQFF. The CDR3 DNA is TGTGCCAGCAGTCCCCAGCGCTCCTACAATGAGCAGTTCTTC.

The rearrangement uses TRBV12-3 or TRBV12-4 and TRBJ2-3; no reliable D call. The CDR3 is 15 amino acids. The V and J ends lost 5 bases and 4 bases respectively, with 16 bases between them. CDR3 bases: TGTGCCAGCAGTGTATGGGTCACCCGGGCAGATACGCAGTATTTT. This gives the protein CASSVWVTRADTQYF.

CDR3 nucleotide sequence: TGTGCCTGGAGTGTATCAACCTATGGCTACACCTTC. Protein product: CAWSVSTYGYTF. The chain has TRBV30 and TRBJ1-2; no definite D call. CDR1 is GTSNPN and CDR2 is SVGIG in the germline V gene (reference sequence). The V and J ends lost 0 bases and 4 bases respectively, with 6 bases between them. The CDR3 covers 12 residues.

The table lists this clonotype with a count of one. CDR3 amino acids: CASSQDLNTGGIWWEQYF. For the CDR3, the DNA is TGCGCCAGCAGCCAAGACCTTAACACAGGGGGGATATGGTGGGAGCAGTACTTC. J is TRBJ2-7 and V is TRBV4-3; 8 nucleotides agree with TRBD1. J was trimmed by 7 bases and V by 0 bases; bases with no gene match: 17. The CDR3 has 18 residues. Germline values: CDR1 LGHNA, CDR2 YSLEER.

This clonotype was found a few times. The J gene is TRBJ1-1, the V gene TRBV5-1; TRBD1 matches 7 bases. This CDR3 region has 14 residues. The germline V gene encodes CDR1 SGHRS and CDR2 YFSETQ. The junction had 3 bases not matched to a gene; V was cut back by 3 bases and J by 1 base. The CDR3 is CASSSGQTNTEAFF. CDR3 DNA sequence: TGCGCCAGCAGCTCGGGACAGACGAACACTGAAGCTTTCTTT.

As DNA, the CDR3 is TGTGCCAGCAGCCCCGACAGGGATGGAGAGACCCAGTACTTC. This sequence encodes CASSPDRDGETQYF. The genes are TRBV3-1 and TRBJ2-7, with 7 bases matching TRBD1. The J call is doubtful: the DNA matches TRBJ2-5 better. The CDR3 runs 14 residues. The germline CDR1 and CDR2 sequences are LGHDT and YNNKEL (reference sequence).

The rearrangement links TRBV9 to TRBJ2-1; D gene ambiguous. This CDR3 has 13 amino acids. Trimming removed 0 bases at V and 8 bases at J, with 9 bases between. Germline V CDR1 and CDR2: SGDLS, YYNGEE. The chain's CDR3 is CASSVGDSDEQFF. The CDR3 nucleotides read TGTGCCAGCAGCGTAGGTGATTCCGATGAGCAGTTCTTC.

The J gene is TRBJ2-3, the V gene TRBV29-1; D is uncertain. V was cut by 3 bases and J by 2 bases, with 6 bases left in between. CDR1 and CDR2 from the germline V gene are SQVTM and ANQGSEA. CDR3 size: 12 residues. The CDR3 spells CSVDENTDTQYF. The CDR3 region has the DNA TGCAGCGTTGATGAAAACACAGATACGCAGTATTTT.

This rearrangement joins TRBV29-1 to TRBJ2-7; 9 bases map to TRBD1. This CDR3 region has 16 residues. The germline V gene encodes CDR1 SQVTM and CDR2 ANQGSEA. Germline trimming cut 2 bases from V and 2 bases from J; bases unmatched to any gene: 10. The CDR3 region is CSVEQWGTGQTYEQYF. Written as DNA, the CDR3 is TGCAGCGTTGAACAATGGGGGACAGGGCAGACCTACGAGCAGTACTTC.

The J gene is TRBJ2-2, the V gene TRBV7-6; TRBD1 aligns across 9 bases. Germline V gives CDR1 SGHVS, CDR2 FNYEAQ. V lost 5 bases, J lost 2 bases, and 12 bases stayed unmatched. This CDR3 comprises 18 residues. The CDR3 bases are TGTGCCAGCAGCCTTAGTAGGGGGACAGGGCTAAACACCGGGGAGCTGTTTTTT. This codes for CASSLSRGTGLNTGELFF.

The CDR3 here is CASSLDGGLNEKLFF. The CDR3 nucleotides read TGCGCCAGCAGCTTGGACGGGGGGCTCAATGAAAAACTGTTTTTT. The rearrangement links TRBV5-1 to TRBJ1-4, with D tentatively TRBD1 (6 bases). Germline-derived CDR1 and CDR2 are SGHRS and YFSETQ. V lost 0 bases to trimming and J lost 5 bases, with 11 bases between them. The length of the CDR3 is 15 residues.

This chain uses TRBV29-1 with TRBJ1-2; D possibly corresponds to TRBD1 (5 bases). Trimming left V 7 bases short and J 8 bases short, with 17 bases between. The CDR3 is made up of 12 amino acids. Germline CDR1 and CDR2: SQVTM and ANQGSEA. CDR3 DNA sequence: TGCAGCGCTGGGTGGTGGGGGGACGGCTACACCTTC. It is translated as CSAGWWGDGYTF.

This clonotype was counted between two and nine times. CDR3 amino acids: CSARQRGPANYGYTF. CDR3 nucleotides: TGCAGTGCTAGACAAAGGGGGCCTGCTAACTATGGCTACACCTTC. The chain uses TRBV20-1 and TRBJ1-2; TRBD1 matches at 7 bases. V was clipped by 2 bases and J by 0 bases; unmatched bases: 6. Germline V lookup: CDR1 DFQATT, CDR2 SNEGSKA (reference sequence). There are 15 residues in the CDR3.

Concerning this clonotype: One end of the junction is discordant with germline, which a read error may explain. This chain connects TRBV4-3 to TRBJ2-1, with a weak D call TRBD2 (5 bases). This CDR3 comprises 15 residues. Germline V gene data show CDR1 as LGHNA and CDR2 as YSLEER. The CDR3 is CASSQGGNSYNEQFF. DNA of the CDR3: TGCGCCAGTAGCCAAGGAGGAAACTCCTACAATGAGCAGTTCTTC.

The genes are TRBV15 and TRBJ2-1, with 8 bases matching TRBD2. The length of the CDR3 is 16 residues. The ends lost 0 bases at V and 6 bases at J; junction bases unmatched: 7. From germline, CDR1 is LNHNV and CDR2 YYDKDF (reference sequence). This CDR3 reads CATSRDLRAGVNEQFF. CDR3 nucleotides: TGTGCCACCAGCAGAGATTTAAGAGCGGGAGTCAATGAGCAGTTCTTC.